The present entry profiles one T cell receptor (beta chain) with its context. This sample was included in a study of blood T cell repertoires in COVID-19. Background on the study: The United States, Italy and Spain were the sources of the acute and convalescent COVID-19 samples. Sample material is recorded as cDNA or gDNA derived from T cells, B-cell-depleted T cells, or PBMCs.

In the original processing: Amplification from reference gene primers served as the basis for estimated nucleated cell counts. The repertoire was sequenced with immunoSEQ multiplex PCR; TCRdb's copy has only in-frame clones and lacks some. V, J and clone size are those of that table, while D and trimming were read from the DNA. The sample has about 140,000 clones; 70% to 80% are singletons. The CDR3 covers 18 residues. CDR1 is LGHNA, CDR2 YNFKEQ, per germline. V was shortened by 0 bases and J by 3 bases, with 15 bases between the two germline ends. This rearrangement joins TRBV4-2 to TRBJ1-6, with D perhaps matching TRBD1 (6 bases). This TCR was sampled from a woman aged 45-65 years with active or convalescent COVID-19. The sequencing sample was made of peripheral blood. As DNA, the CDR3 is TGTGCCAGCAGCCAAGATTTGCGGGGGCGAAACTATAATTCACCCCTCCACTTT. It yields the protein CASSQDLRGRNYNSPLHF.